The rows below give T cell receptor beta chains drawn from one sample of a study of shared clonotypes between healthy human individuals. Data came from immunoSEQ multiplex PCR; TCRdb stores just in-frame clones and leaves some out. The sample has approximately 2,300,000 clones, 92% seen once; the top ten hold approximately 0.4%. The sequenced material came from naive CD4+ T cells from PBMCs. These receptor sequences come from a man between 18 and 29 years old in good health. Some clones in this sample may be carry-over from other donors' samples. CDR3s include the opening cysteine and the closing phenylalanine or tryptophan. A D gene is named only where the DNA matches it firmly. Rows may omit the clone size; those that give it use once, few, many or a size class.

>-|TRBD2|TRBJ2-3|TRBV29-1|16
TGCAGCGTTGAAGATCGACTAGCGGGGAGGACAGATACGCAGTATTTT
CSVEDRLAGRTDTQYF
>-|-|TRBJ2-7|TRBV5-1|15
TGCGCCAGCAGCTTGGCCTGGGGGAGAATTTACGAGCAGTACTTC
CASSLAWGRIYEQYF
>once|-|TRBJ1-2|TRBV5-4|14
TGTGCCAGCAGCTCCAAGGCCACTAACTATGGCTACACCTTC
CASSSKATNYGYTF
>-|TRBD1|TRBJ1-3|TRBV2|14
TGTGCCAGCAGTGAGCAGGGGGCCGGAAACACCATATATTTT
CASSEQGAGNTIYF
>-|TRBD1|TRBJ1-5|TRBV6-6|15
TGTGCCAGCAGTTACTCGGACAGGGTCAATCAGCCCCAGCATTTT
CASSYSDRVNQPQHF
>-|-|TRBJ2-3|TRBV21-1|18
TGTGCCAGCAGCAAATGGCCTAGCGGGTTGCCTCGCACAGATACGCAGTATTTT
CASSKWPSGLPRTDTQYF
>once|-|TRBJ2-7|TRBV19|15
TGTGCCAGTAGTAACGGGGGTCAAGTTACCTACGAGCAGTACTTC
CASSNGGQVTYEQYF
>-|-|TRBJ1-2|TRBV2|13
TGTGCCAGCAGTGAAGAGGGCCGGGATGGCTACACCTTC
CASSEEGRDGYTF
>-|-|TRBJ2-5|TRBV28|14
TGTGCCAGCAGTTCAGGGGGGGGGCAAGAGACCCAGTACTTC
CASSSGGGQETQYF
>-|-|TRBJ2-7|TRBV28|11
TGTGCCAGCAGCCTGTCAGGTGAGCAGTACTTC
CASSLSGEQYF
>-|TRBD1|TRBJ2-1|TRBV5-1|18
TGCGCCAGCGCGATGGGACAGGGATCAGCCAGCGGCTACAATGAGCAGTTCTTC
CASAMGQGSASGYNEQFF
>-|-|TRBJ2-5|TRBV7-8|15
TGTGCCAGCAGCAAGTACCGGGCCCCCCCAGAGACCCAGTACTTC
CASSKYRAPPETQYF
>once|-|TRBJ2-7|TRBV4-3|13
TGCGCCAGCAGCCAAAATCGGGGCTACGAGCAGTACTTC
CASSQNRGYEQYF
>once|-|TRBJ2-5|TRBV7-2|14
TGTGCCAGCAGCGCACCCGGAGAGAGGGAGACCCAGTACTTC
CASSAPGERETQYF
>-|-|TRBJ1-4|TRBV20-1|10
TGCAGTGCATTTGATGAAAAACTGTTTTTT
CSAFDEKLFF
>-|-|TRBJ1-2|TRBV27|13
TGTGCCAGCAGTACCTCGAAGTACTATGGCTACACCTTC
CASSTSKYYGYTF
>-|-|TRBJ1-1|TRBV7-3|13
TGTGCCAGCAGCTTGGACCATAACACTGAAGCTTTCTTT
CASSLDHNTEAFF
>few|-|TRBJ1-5|TRBV19|15
TGTGCCAGTAGTATGATGGACAGATACAATCAGCCCCAGCATTTT
CASSMMDRYNQPQHF
>-|TRBD2|TRBJ2-7|TRBV27|15
TGTGCCAGCAGTTTATTTAGCGGGAGTCGGTACGAGCAGTACTTC
CASSLFSGSRYEQYF
>-|TRBD2|TRBJ2-1|TRBV9|15
TGTGCCAGCAGCGTATCTAGCGGAGGTTACAATGAGCAGTTCTTC
CASSVSSGGYNEQFF
>-|-|TRBJ2-1|TRBV5-1|14
TGCGCCAGCAGCTTGGGGAGCGCTTACAATGAGCAGTTCTTC
CASSLGSAYNEQFF
>-|-|TRBJ2-1|TRBV5-1|14
TGCGCCAGCAGCTCGGGATCTGGCTACAATGAGCAGTTCTTC
CASSSGSGYNEQFF
>-|TRBD1|TRBJ1-5|TRBV5-8|13
TGTGCCAGCGGAGAGGGGGCGTATCAGCCCCAGCATTTT
CASGEGAYQPQHF